These T cell receptor beta chains were read from a single sample in a study of OX40 agonist ivuxolimab in advanced cancers. The assay was immunoSEQ multiplex PCR, and TCRdb's table has in-frame clones only and misses some. The data contain around 55,000 clones, around 87% of them singletons. The source was CD4+ or CD8+ T cells sorted from blood, collected in a trial of the OX40 agonist ivuxolimab. The receptors shown here come from an adult with an advanced solid tumor such as melanoma, head and neck, liver or kidney cancer. Both conserved end residues are part of each CDR3. A D gene is named only where the DNA matches it firmly. Clone sizes are given selectively: once, few, many, or a class where the clone is expanded.

clone size,J gene,V gene,D gene,CDR3 DNA,CDR3 protein
NA,TRBJ2-1,TRBV28,TRBD1,TGTGCCAGCAGTTTACTACAGGGGGCCCCCTACAATGAGCAGTTCTTC,CASSLLQGAPYNEQFF
NA,TRBJ2-5,TRBV5-1,NA,TGCGCCAGCTCCGAACAGGGAAATCAAGAGACCCAGTACTTC,CASSEQGNQETQYF
NA,TRBJ2-7,TRBV28,NA,TGTGCCAGCACTTCGCGTGGCGAGCAGTACTTC,CASTSRGEQYF
few,TRBJ2-5,TRBV30,NA,TGTGCCTGGAGTGAGGGCCGCCTCCAGTACTTC,CAWSEGRLQYF
few,TRBJ2-2,TRBV19,TRBD2,TGTGCCAGTAGTATAGGCAGCGGGAGGGCCCCCGGGGAGCTGTTTTTT,CASSIGSGRAPGELFF
NA,TRBJ1-1,TRBV11-1,NA,TGTGCCAGCAGCCCCCCTCTGAACACTGAAGCTTTCTTT,CASSPPLNTEAFF
NA,TRBJ2-7,TRBV4-2,NA,TGTGCCAGCAGCCCCTCGGGCGAGAAGTGGTACGAGCAGTACTTC,CASSPSGEKWYEQYF
NA,TRBJ1-3,TRBV7-8,NA,TGTGCCAGCAGCTTGAGGGACCTCTCGGGAAACACCATATATTTT,CASSLRDLSGNTIYF
NA,TRBJ1-1,TRBV2,NA,TGTGCCAGCAGTGGGGCCAGGCAGGGGACTGAAGCTTTCTTT,CASSGARQGTEAFF
NA,TRBJ1-2,TRBV6-1,NA,TGTGCCAGCAGTGAAGGCGGGGTCGGCTACACCTTC,CASSEGGVGYTF
NA,TRBJ2-5,TRBV28,NA,TGTGCCAGCAGTTTAAGAGAGACCCAGTACTTC,CASSLRETQYF
NA,TRBJ1-5,TRBV6-4,NA,TGTGCCAGCAGTTCCCCGTGGTCTGGCAATCAGCCCCAGCATTTT,CASSSPWSGNQPQHF
NA,TRBJ2-1,TRBV19,TRBD2,TGTGCCAGTAGTATAGGGTGGCTAGCGGGTAGGAGCTCCTACAATGAGCAGTTCTTC,CASSIGWLAGRSSYNEQFF
NA,TRBJ2-6,TRBV18,TRBD1,TGTGCCAGCTCCCAACAGGGGGCTGGGGCCAACGTCCTGACTTTC,CASSQQGAGANVLTF
NA,TRBJ1-1,TRBV6-1,NA,TGTGCCAGCAGTGACTGGGTGTCCACTGAAGCTTTCTTT,CASSDWVSTEAFF
NA,TRBJ2-7,TRBV5-8,NA,TGTGCCAGCAGCCAATGGGGGGCTGGATCCTACGAGCAGTACTTC,CASSQWGAGSYEQYF
NA,TRBJ2-1,TRBV28,NA,TGTGCCAGCAGTTTGTACGAGCAGTTCTTC,CASSLYEQFF
NA,TRBJ2-1,TRBV7-8,NA,TGTGCCAGCAGCTTACAACTAGCCTACAATGAGCAGTTCTTC,CASSLQLAYNEQFF
NA,TRBJ2-2,TRBV11-3,NA,TGTGCCAGCAGCTTAGCAGGGGCGGGCACCGGGGAGCTGTTTTTT,CASSLAGAGTGELFF
NA,TRBJ2-2,TRBV7-9,NA,TGTGCCAGCAGTATCGATGACGGTACGAACACCGGGGAGCTGTTTTTT,CASSIDDGTNTGELFF
NA,TRBJ2-7,TRBV12-5,NA,TGTGCTAGTGGTATGGACCCCTACGAGCAGTACTTC,CASGMDPYEQYF
NA,TRBJ2-7,TRBV5-4,TRBD1,TGTGCCAGCAGCTTAACCGGGACAGGGGGGCGAGCCGAGCAGTACTTC,CASSLTGTGGRAEQYF
NA,TRBJ1-5,TRBV4-2,NA,TGTGCCAGCAGCCAAGAGGTCCCGGGCAGGGGAAGCAATCAGCCCCAGCATTTT,CASSQEVPGRGSNQPQHF
NA,TRBJ2-7,TRBV7-9,NA,TGTGCCAGCAGCTTGACTACGGGCACCCACGAGCAGTACTTC,CASSLTTGTHEQYF
NA,TRBJ2-6,TRBV6-1,NA,TGTGCCAGCAGTGAATGGTCTGGGGCCAACGTCCTGACTTTC,CASSEWSGANVLTF
NA,TRBJ1-4,TRBV27,TRBD1,TGTGCCAGCAGCAAACGCCCGGACAGGACGCATACTAATGAAAAACTGTTTTTT,CASSKRPDRTHTNEKLFF
NA,TRBJ2-1,TRBV6-4,NA,TGTGCCAGCAGTGAGGTAGCGAGGGGTTACAATGAGCAGTTCTTC,CASSEVARGYNEQFF
NA,TRBJ1-3,TRBV6-1,NA,TGTGCCAGCAGTGAAGCCCTATCCTCTGGAAACACCATATATTTT,CASSEALSSGNTIYF
once,TRBJ1-5,TRBV19,NA,TGTGCCAGTAGTATAAGTCCTCCAGGCAATCAGCCCCAGCATTTT,CASSISPPGNQPQHF